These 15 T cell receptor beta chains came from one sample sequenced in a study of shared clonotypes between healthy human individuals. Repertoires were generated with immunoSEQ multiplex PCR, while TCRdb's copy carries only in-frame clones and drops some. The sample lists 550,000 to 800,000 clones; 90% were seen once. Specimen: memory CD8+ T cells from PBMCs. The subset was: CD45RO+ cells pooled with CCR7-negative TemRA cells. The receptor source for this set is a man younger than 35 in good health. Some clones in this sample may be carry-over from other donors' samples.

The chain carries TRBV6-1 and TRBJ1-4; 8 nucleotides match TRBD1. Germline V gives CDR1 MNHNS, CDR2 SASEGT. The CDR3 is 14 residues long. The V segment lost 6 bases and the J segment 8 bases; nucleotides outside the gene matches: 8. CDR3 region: CASRPGTGPEKLFF. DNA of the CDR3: TGTGCCAGCAGGCCCGGGACAGGTCCCGAAAAACTGTTTTTT.

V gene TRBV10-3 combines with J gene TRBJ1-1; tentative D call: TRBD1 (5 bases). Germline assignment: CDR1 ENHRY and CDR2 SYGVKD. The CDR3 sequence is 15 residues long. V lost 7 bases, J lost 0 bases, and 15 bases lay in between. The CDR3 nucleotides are TGTGCCATCAAGAAGGGTGACAGCTTGAACACTGAAGCTTTCTTT. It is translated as CAIKKGDSLNTEAFF.

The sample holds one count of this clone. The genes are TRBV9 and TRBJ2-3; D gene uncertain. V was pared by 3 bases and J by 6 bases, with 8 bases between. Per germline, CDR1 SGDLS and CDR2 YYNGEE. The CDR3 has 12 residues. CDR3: CASSAWKDTQYF. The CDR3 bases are TGTGCCAGCAGCGCCTGGAAGGATACGCAGTATTTT.

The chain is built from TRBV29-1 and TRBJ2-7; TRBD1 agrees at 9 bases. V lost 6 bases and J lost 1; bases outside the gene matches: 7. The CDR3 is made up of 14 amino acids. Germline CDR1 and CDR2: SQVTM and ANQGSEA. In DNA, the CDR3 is TGCAGCGTCCGGGACAGGGTTTTTTCCTACGAGCAGTACTTC. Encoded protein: CSVRDRVFSYEQYF.

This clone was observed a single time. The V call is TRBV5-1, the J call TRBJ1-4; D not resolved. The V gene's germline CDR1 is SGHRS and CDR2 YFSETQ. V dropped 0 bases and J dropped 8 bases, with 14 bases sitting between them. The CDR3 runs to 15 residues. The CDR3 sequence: CASSLGAGNREKLFF. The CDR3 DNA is TGCGCCAGCAGCTTGGGGGCGGGCAACCGGGAAAAACTGTTTTTT.

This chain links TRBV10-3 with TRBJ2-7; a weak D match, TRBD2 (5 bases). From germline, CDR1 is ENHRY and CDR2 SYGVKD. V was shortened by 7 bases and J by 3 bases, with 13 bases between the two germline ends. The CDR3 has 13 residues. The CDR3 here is CAINQAESYEQYF. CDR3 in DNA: TGTGCCATCAACCAAGCGGAGAGCTACGAGCAGTACTTC.

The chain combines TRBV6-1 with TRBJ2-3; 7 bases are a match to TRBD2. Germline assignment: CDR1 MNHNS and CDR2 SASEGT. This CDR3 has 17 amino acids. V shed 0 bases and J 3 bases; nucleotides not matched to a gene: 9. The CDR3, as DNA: TGTGCCAGCAGTGAAGCGCTAAGCGGGACCGCAACAGATACGCAGTATTTT. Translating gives CASSEALSGTATDTQYF.

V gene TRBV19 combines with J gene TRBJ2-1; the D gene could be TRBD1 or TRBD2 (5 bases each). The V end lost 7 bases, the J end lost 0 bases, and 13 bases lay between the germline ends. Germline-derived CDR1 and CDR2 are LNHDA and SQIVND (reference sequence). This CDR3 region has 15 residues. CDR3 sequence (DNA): TGTGCCAGTAATATGGGACGGAGCTCCTACAATGAGCAGTTCTTC. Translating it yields CASNMGRSSYNEQFF.

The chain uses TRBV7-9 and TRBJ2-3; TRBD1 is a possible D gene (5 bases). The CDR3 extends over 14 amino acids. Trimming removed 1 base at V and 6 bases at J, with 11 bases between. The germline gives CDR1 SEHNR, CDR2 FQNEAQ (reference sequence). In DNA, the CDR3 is TGTGCCAGCAGCTTAGTAGGGGTCTCGGATACGCAGTATTTT. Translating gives CASSLVGVSDTQYF.

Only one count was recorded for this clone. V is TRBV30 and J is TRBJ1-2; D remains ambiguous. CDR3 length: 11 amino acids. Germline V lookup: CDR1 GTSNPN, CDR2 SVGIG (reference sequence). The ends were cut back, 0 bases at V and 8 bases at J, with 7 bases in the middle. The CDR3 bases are TGTGCCTGGAGTGTTGGGGTGGGCTACACCTTC. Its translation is CAWSVGVGYTF.

DNA for the CDR3: TGTGCCAGTAGTACCCATCTGGGGGGGAGCACAGATACGCAGTATTTT. Protein product: CASSTHLGGSTDTQYF. V usage is TRBV19 and J usage is TRBJ2-3; 7 positions match TRBD2. Losses at the gene ends were 4 bases for V and 0 bases for J; bases not matched to a gene: 7. The CDR3 sequence is 16 residues long. Germline CDR1 is LNHDA and CDR2 is SQIVND (reference sequence).

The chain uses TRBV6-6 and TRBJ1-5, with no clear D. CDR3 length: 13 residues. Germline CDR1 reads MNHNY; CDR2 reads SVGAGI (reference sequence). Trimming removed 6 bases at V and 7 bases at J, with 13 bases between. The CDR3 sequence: CASSLSQEQPQHF. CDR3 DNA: TGTGCCAGCAGCCTCTCGCAGGAGCAGCCCCAGCATTTT.

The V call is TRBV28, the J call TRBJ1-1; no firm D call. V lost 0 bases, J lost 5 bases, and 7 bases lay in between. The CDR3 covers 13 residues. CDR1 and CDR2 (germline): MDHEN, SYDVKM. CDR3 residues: CASSLWGKTEAFF. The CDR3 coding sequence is TGTGCCAGCAGTTTATGGGGGAAGACTGAAGCTTTCTTT.

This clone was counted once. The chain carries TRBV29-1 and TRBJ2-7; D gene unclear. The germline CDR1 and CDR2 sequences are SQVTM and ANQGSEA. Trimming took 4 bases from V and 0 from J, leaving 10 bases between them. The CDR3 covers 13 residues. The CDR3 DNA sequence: TGCAGCGTTGGACTCGATAGCTCCTACGAGCAGTACTTC. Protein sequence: CSVGLDSSYEQYF.

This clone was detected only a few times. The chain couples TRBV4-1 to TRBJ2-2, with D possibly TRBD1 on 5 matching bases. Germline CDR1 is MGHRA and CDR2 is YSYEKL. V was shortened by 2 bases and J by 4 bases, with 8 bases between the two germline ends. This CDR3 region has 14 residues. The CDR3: CASSQYRSTGELFF. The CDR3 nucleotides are TGCGCCAGCAGCCAATACAGGAGCACCGGGGAGCTGTTTTTT.